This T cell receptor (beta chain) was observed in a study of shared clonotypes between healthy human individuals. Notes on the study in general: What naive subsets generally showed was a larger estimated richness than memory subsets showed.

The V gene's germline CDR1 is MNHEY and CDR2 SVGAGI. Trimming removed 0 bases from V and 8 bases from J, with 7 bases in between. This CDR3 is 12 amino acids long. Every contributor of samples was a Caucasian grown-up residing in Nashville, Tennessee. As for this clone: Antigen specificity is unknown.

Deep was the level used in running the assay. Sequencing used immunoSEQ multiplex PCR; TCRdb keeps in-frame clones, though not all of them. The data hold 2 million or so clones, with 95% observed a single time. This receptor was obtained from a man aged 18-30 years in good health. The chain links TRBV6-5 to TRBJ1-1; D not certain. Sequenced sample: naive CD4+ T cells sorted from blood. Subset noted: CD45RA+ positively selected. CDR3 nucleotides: TGTGCCAGCAGTTACTCAGACGGGGAAGCTTTCTTT. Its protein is CASSYSDGEAFF.